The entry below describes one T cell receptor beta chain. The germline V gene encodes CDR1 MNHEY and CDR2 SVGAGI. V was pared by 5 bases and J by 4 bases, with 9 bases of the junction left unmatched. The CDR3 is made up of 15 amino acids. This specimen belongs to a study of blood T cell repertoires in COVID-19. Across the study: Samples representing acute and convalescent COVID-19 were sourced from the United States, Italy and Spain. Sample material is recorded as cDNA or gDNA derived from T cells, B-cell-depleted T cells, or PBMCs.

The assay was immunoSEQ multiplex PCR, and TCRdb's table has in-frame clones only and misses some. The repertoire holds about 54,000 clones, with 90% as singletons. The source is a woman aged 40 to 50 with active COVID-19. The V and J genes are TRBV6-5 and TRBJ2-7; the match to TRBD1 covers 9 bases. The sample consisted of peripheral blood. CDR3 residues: CASSTPRGTGYEQYF. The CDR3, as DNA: TGTGCCAGCAGTACTCCCCGGGGGACAGGGTACGAGCAGTACTTC.